This TCR beta chain was sequenced for a study of blood T cell repertoires in COVID-19. Overall study: Sample material is recorded as cDNA or gDNA derived from T cells, B-cell-depleted T cells, or PBMCs.

Assay: immunoSEQ multiplex PCR; the TCRdb copy retains only in-frame clones and omits some. The table has some 250,000 clones, approximately 82% seen once. Participant ages covered roughly 18 to 89 years across 24 US areas. Recovered participants had two consecutive negative NP/OP PCR tests, healthcare professional clearance, or symptom resolution. V lost 2 bases and J lost 10, with 6 bases in between. The CDR3 loop spans 11 amino acids. The germline gives CDR1 SGHAT, CDR2 FQNNGV. J is TRBJ2-1 and V is TRBV11-2; D is unclear. Material: PBMCs or T cells enriched from blood (not recorded which). This sequence was found in a middle-aged man who had recovered from COVID-19. CDR3 in amino acids: CASSLNEEQFF. Written as DNA, the CDR3 is TGTGCCAGCAGCTTAAACGAGGAGCAGTTCTTC.